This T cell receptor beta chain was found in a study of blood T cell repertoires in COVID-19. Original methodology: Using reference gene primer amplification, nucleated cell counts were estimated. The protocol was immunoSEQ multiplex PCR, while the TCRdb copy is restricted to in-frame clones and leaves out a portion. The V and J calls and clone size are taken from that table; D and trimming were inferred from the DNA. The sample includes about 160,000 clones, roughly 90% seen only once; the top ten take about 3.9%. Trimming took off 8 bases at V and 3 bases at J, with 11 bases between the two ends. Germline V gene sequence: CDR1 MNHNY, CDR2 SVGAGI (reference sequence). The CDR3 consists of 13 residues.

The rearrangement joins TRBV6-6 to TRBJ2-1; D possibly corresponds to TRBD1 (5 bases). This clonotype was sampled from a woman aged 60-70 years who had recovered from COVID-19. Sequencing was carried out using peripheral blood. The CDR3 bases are TGTGCCAGCTTCCAGGGCAACTACAATGAGCAGTTCTTC. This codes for CASFQGNYNEQFF.